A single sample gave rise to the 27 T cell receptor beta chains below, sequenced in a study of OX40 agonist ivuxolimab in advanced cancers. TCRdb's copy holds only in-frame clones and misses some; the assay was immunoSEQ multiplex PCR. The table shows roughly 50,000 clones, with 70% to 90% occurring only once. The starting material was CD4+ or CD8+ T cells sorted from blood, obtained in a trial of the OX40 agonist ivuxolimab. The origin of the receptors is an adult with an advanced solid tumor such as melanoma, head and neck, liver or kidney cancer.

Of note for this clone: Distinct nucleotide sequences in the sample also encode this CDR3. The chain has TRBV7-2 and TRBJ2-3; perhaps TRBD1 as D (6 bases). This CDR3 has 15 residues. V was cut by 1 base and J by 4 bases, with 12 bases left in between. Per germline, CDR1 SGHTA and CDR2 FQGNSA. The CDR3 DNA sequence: TGTGCCAGCAGCTTAGGGGGGCTAGGAGCAGATACGCAGTATTTT. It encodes CASSLGGLGADTQYF.

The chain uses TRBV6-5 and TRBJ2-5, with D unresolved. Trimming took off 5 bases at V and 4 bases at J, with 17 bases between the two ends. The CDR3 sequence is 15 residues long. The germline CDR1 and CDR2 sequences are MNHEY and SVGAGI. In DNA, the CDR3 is TGTGCCAGCAGTCGCGGCTCCATCGACGGAGAGACCCAGTACTTC. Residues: CASSRGSIDGETQYF.

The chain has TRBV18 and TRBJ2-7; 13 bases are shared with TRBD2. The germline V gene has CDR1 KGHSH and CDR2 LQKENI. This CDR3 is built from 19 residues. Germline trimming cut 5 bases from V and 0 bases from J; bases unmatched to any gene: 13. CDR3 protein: CASSSTIGLAGVNSYEQYF. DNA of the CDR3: TGTGCCAGCTCATCGACGATCGGACTAGCGGGAGTTAACTCCTACGAGCAGTACTTC.

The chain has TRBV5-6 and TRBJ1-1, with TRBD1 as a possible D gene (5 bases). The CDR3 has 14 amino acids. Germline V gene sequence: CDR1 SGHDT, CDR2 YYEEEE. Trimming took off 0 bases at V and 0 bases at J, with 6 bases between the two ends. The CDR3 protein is CASSLEGMNTEAFF. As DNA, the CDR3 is TGTGCCAGCAGCTTGGAGGGGATGAACACTGAAGCTTTCTTT.

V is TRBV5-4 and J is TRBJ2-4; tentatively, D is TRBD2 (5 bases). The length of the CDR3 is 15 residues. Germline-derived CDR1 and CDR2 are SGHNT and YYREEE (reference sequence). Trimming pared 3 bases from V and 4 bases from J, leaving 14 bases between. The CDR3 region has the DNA TGTGCCAGCAGCTCAGGCTTTCCGGGGAAAAACATTCAGTACTTC. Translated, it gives CASSSGFPGKNIQYF.

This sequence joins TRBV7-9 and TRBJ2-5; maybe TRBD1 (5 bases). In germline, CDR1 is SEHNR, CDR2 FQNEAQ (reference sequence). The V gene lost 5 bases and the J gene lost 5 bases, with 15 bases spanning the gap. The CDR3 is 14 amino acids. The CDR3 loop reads CASSLDSLGETQYF. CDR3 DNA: TGTGCCAGCAGCCTCGACAGTTTGGGGGAGACCCAGTACTTC.

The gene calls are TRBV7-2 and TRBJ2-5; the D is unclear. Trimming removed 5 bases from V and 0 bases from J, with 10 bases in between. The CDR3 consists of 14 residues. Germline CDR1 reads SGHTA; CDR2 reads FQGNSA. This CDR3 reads CASSVGLNQETQYF. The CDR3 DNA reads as TGTGCCAGCAGCGTTGGGCTAAACCAAGAGACCCAGTACTTC.

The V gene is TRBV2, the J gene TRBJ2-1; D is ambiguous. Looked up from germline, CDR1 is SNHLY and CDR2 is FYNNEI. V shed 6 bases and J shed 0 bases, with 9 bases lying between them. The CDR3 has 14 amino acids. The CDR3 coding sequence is TGTGCCAGCAGGGTTTTCAGCTCCTACAATGAGCAGTTCTTC. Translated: CASRVFSSYNEQFF. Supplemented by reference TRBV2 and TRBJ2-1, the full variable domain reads EPEVTQTPSHQVTQMGQEVILRCVPISNHLYFYWYRQILGQKVEFLVSFYNNEISEKSEIFDDQFSVERPDGSNFTLKIRSTKLEDSAMYFCASRVFSSYNEQFFGPGTRLTVL.

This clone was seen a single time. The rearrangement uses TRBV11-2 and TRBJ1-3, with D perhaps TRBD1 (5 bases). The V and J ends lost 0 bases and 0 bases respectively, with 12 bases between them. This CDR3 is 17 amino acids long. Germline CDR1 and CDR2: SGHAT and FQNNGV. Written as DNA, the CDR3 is TGTGCCAGCAGCTTAGAGTCGGGGGTTCACTCTGGAAACACCATATATTTT. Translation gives CASSLESGVHSGNTIYF.

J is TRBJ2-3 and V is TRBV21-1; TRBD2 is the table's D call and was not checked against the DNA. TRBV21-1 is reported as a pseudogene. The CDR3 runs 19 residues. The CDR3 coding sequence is TGTGCCAGCAGCGAAATACCGGGACTAGCGGAATCCAGGAGGGGTACGCAGTATTTT. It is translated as CASSEIPGLAESRRGTQYF.

CDR3 loop: CASSHTSIANEQFF. The CDR3 coding sequence is TGCGCCAGCAGCCACACTAGTATTGCCAATGAGCAGTTCTTC. The rearrangement joins TRBV5-1 to TRBJ2-1, with D perhaps matching TRBD2 (5 bases). The CDR3 is made up of 14 amino acids. Trimming shortened V by 4 bases and J by 6 bases, and 14 bases separated the two germline ends. Germline V gene sequence: CDR1 SGHRS, CDR2 YFSETQ.

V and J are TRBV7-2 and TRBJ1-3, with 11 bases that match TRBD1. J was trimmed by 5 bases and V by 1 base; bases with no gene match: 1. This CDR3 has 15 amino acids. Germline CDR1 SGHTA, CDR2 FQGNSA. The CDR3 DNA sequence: TGTGCCAGCAGCTTAGGGACAGGGGGCAGAAACACCATATATTTT. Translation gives CASSLGTGGRNTIYF.

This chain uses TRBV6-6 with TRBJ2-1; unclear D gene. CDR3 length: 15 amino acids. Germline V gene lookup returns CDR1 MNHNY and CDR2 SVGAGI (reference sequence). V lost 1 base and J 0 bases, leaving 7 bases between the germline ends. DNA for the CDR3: TGTGCCAGCAGTTACTTTCCGAGCTCCTACAATGAGCAGTTCTTC. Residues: CASSYFPSSYNEQFF.

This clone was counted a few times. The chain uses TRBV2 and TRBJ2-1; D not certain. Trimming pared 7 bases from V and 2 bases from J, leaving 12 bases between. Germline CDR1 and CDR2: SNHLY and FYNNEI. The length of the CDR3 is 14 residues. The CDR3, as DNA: TGTGCCAGCAAAGCAGACCAGACCTACAATGAGCAGTTCTTC. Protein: CASKADQTYNEQFF. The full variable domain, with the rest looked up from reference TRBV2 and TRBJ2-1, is EPEVTQTPSHQVTQMGQEVILRCVPISNHLYFYWYRQILGQKVEFLVSFYNNEISEKSEIFDDQFSVERPDGSNFTLKIRSTKLEDSAMYFCASKADQTYNEQFFGPGTRLTVL.

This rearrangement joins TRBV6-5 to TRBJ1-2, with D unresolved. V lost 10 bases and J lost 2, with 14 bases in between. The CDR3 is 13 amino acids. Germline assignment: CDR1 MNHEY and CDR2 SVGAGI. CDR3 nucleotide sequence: TGTGCCACCACGGACGCTTTGAACTATGGCTACACCTTC. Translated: CATTDALNYGYTF.

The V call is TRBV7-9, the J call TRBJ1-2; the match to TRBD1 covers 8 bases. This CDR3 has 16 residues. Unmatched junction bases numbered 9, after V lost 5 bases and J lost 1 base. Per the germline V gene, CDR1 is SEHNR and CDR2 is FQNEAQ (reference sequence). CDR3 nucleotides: TGTGCCAGCAGCCCGACAGGGGAGGGATTTAACTATGGCTACACCTTC. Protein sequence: CASSPTGEGFNYGYTF.

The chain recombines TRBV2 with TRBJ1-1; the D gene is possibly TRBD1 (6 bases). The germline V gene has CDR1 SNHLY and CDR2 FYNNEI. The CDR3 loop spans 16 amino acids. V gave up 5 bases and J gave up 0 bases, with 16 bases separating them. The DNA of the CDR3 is TGTGCCAGCAGTCGAAACAGGGAAGGCCTGAACACTGAAGCTTTCTTT. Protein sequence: CASSRNREGLNTEAFF.

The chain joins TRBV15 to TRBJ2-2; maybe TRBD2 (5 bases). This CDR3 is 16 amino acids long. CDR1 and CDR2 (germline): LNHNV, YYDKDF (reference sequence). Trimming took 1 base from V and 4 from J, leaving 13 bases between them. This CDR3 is CATSRARSGFTGELFF. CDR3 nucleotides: TGTGCCACCAGCAGAGCTAGATCGGGGTTCACCGGGGAGCTGTTTTTT.

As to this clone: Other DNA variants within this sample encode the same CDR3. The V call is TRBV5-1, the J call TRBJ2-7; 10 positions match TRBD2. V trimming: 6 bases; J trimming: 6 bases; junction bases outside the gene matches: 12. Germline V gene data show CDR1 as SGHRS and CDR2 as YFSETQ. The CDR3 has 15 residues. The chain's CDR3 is CASKRGELAGGEQYF. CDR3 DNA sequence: TGCGCCAGCAAAAGGGGGGAGTTAGCGGGAGGCGAGCAGTACTTC.

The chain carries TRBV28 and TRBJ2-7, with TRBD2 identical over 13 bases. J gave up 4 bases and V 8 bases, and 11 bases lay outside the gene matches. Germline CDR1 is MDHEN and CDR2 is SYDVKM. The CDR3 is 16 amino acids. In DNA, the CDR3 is TGTGCCAGCTCCATTCCGGGACTAGCGGGAATGTACGAGCAGTACTTC. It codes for CASSIPGLAGMYEQYF. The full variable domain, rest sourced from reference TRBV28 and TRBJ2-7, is DVKVTQSSRYLVKRTGEKVFLECVQDMDHENMFWYRQDPGLGLRLIYFSYDVKMKEKGDIPEGYSVSREKKERFSLILESASTNQTSMYLCASSIPGLAGMYEQYFGPGTRLTVT.

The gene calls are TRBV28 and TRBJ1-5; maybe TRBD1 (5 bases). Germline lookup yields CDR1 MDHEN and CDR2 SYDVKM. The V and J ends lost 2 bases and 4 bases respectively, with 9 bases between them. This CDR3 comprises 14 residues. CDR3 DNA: TGTGCCAGCAGTTTAGTTGGGGGGAATCAGCCCCAGCATTTT. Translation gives CASSLVGGNQPQHF.

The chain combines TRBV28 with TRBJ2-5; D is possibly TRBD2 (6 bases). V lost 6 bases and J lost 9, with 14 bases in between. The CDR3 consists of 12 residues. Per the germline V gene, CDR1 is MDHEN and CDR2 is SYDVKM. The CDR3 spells CASSLGTRPQYF. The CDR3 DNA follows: TGTGCCAGCAGCCTCGGGACTCGCCCCCAGTACTTC. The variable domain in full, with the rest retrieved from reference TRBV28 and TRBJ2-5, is DVKVTQSSRYLVKRTGEKVFLECVQDMDHENMFWYRQDPGLGLRLIYFSYDVKMKEKGDIPEGYSVSREKKERFSLILESASTNQTSMYLCASSLGTRPQYFGPGTRLLVL.

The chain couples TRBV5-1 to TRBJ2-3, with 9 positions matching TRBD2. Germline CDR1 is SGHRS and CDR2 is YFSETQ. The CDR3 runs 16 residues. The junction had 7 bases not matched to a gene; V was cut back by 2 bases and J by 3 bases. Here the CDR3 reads CASSFLSGRGTDTQYF. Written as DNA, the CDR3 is TGCGCCAGCAGCTTCCTTAGCGGGAGAGGAACAGATACGCAGTATTTT. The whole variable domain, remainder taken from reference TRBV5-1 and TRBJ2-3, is KAGVTQTPRYLIKTRGQQVTLSCSPISGHRSVSWYQQTPGQGLQFLFEYFSETQRNKGNFPGRFSGRQFSNSRSEMNVSTLELGDSALYLCASSFLSGRGTDTQYFGPGTRLTVL.

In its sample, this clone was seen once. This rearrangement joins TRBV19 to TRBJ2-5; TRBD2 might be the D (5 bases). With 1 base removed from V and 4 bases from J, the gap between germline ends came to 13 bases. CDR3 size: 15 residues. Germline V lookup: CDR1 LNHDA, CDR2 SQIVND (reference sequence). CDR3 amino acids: CASSIVIGDRETQYF. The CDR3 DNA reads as TGTGCCAGTAGTATAGTTATCGGGGATCGAGAGACCCAGTACTTC. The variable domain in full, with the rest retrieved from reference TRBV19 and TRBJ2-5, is DGGITQSPKYLFRKEGQNVTLSCEQNLNHDAMYWYRQDPGQGLRLIYYSQIVNDFQKGDIAEGYSVSREKKESFPLTVTSAQKNPTAFYLCASSIVIGDRETQYFGPGTRLLVL.

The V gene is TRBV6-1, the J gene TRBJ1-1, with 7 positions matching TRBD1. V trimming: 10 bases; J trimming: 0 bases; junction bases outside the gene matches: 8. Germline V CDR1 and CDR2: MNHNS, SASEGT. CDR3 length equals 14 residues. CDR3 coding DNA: TGTGCCACCTGGACGACAGGGCTGAACACTGAAGCTTTCTTT. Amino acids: CATWTTGLNTEAFF.

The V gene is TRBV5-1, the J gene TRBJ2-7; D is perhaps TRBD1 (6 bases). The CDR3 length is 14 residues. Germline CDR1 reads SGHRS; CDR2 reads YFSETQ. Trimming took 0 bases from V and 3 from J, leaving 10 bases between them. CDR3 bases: TGCGCCAGCAGCTTGGAGGGGGAGAACTACGAGCAGTACTTC. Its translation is CASSLEGENYEQYF.

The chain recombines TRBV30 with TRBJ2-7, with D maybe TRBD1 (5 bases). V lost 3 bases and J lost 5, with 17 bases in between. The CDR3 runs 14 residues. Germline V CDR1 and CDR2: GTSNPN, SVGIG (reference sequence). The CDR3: CAWRPNRFSDEQYF. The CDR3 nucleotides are TGTGCCTGGAGGCCGAACAGGTTTTCGGACGAGCAGTACTTC.